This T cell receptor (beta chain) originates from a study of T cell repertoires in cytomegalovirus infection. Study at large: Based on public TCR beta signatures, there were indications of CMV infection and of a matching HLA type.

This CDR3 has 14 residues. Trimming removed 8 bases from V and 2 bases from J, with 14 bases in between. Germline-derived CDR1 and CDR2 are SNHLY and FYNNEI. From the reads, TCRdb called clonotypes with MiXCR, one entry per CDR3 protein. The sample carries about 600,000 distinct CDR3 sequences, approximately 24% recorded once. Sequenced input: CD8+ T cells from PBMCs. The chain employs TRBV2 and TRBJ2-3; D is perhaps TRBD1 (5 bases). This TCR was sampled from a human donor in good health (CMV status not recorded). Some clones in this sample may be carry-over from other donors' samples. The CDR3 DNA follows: TGTGCCAGCCCCGGACACCCCACCACAGATACGCAGTATTTT. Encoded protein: CASPGHPTTDTQYF.